This T cell receptor beta chain was identified in a study of T-cell memory formation after mild COVID-19. Broader study findings: Contracting clones from day 15 to 85 had balanced CD4/CD8; later expanders favoured CD4+.

This clonotype was counted between two and nine times. Its antigen is as yet unknown. TCRdb used MiXCR to reprocess the 5' RACE reads, holding one entry per CDR3 protein. This table has about 440,000 distinct CDR3 sequences, 20% appearing once. V was trimmed by 2 bases and J by 0 bases, leaving 20 bases between them. Per germline, CDR1 LNHDA and CDR2 SQIVND (reference sequence). The length of the CDR3 is 18 residues. The sample consisted of PBMCs or a T cell subset sorted from them (not recorded which). The chain couples TRBV19 to TRBJ2-7; the D gene is possibly TRBD2 (7 bases). The receptor comes from an adult woman who had mild COVID-19 (a few samples of this study predate the infection). Cell type and time point are not known. The CDR3 bases are TGTGCCAGTAGTATACATTCGGGGGGCCGGGACTTCTCCTACGAGCAGTACTTC. Its translation is CASSIHSGGRDFSYEQYF.